Listed below are T cell receptor beta chains from one sample, sequenced in a study of blood T cell repertoires in COVID-19. The table came from immunoSEQ multiplex PCR; TCRdb's copy has only in-frame clones and leaves some out. The repertoire holds roughly 150,000 clones, with 87% as singletons. Specimen: peripheral blood. These receptors were collected from a man older than 75 with acute or convalescent COVID-19. Both conserved end residues are part of each CDR3. The D gene is left open where the match is weak. Size values are once, few and many counts, or a class for expanded clones, and some rows have none.

TRBJ2-7,14,TRBD2,TRBV10-1,-,TGCGCCAGCAGTGAAGCGGGAGGCAGCGACGAGCAGTACTTC,CASSEAGGSDEQYF
TRBJ1-2,12,-,TRBV9,-,TGTGCCAGCAGCGGGGCCAGTTATGGCTACACCTTC,CASSGASYGYTF
TRBJ2-1,17,TRBD2,TRBV5-1,-,TGCGCCAGCAGCTCGACTCAGAGCGGGAGGGCCTACAATGAGCAGTTCTTC,CASSSTQSGRAYNEQFF
TRBJ2-4,15,TRBD2,TRBV6-5,-,TGTGCCAGCAGTCCCGGGACTAGCGGGAAAAACATTCAGTACTTC,CASSPGTSGKNIQYF
TRBJ2-5,15,-,TRBV3-1/TRBV3-2,few,TGTGCCAGCAGCCAATTTAGTAAGTCTAGGAAGACCCAGTACTTC,CASSQFSKSRKTQYF
TRBJ2-1,16,TRBD2,TRBV27,-,TGTGCCAGCAGTTTACTAGCGGGGAGCTCCTACAATGAGCAGTTCTTC,CASSLLAGSSYNEQFF
TRBJ2-1,18,-,TRBV27,-,TGTGCCAGCAGTTTAGGGCTAGCGGTCCGGGGGCCCTACAATGAGCAGTTCTTC,CASSLGLAVRGPYNEQFF
TRBJ2-3,14,-,TRBV4-1,-,TGCGCCAGCAGCCAAGGGACTGCCAGAGATACGCAGTATTTT,CASSQGTARDTQYF
TRBJ2-2,14,-,TRBV7-3,-,TGTGCCAGCAGCGCCATTACAGATACCGGGGAGCTGTTTTTT,CASSAITDTGELFF
TRBJ1-2,14,-,TRBV6-5,-,TGTGCCAGCAGTTACGCAGGTCCCACTTATGGCTACACCTTC,CASSYAGPTYGYTF
TRBJ2-1,13,-,TRBV9,-,TGTGCCAGCAGCCTCGGGAAGTACAATGAGCAGTTCTTC,CASSLGKYNEQFF
TRBJ2-1,15,-,TRBV18,-,TGTGCCAGCTCACATTCGGACTATCGACACAATGAGCAGTTCTTC,CASSHSDYRHNEQFF
TRBJ2-2,14,-,TRBV30,-,TGTGCCTGGAGTGTACTGGCGGATACCGGGGAGCTGTTTTTT,CAWSVLADTGELFF
TRBJ1-6,16,TRBD1,TRBV11-2,-,TGTGCCAGCAGCTTATGGAGGGGCAGGGGGTATTCACCCCTCCACTTT,CASSLWRGRGYSPLHF
TRBJ2-2,16,TRBD1,TRBV3-1/TRBV3-2,-,TGTGCCAGCAGCCTACAGACAGGGGGCGGAACCGGGGAGCTGTTTTTT,CASSLQTGGGTGELFF
TRBJ2-2,14,-,TRBV5-1,-,TGCGCCAGCAGCTTGAGCCAGAACACCGGGGAGCTGTTTTTT,CASSLSQNTGELFF
TRBJ2-3,16,TRBD2,TRBV24-1,-,TGTGCCACCAGTGATCTATGGACTAGCGGGGCAGATACGCAGTATTTT,CATSDLWTSGADTQYF